The present TCR beta chain was sequenced within a study of blood T cell repertoires in COVID-19. Those enrolled in Seattle joined during active infection and were followed longitudinally afterward. This CDR3 region has 14 residues. After removal of 5 bases from V and 6 bases from J, the junction contained 6 bases not matched to a gene. The germline V gene encodes CDR1 SGHNT and CDR2 YYREEE (reference sequence). In the original processing: Nucleated cell number was recorded as an estimate derived from reference gene primer amplification. Profiling relied on immunoSEQ multiplex PCR, and the TCRdb table lists in-frame clones only, not all of them. V, J and clone size were drawn from that table, and D and trimming were deduced from the DNA. Found here are 390,000 or so clones, 70% to 90% of them singletons; the top ten hold more than 9%.

Material for sequencing was peripheral blood. The rearrangement links TRBV5-4 to TRBJ2-1; TRBD2 agrees at 9 bases. The receptor's source is a woman aged 25 to 39 with COVID-19, enrolled during active disease. The CDR3: CASSGLASLNEQFF. The CDR3 DNA reads as TGTGCCAGCAGTGGACTAGCGAGCCTCAATGAGCAGTTCTTC.